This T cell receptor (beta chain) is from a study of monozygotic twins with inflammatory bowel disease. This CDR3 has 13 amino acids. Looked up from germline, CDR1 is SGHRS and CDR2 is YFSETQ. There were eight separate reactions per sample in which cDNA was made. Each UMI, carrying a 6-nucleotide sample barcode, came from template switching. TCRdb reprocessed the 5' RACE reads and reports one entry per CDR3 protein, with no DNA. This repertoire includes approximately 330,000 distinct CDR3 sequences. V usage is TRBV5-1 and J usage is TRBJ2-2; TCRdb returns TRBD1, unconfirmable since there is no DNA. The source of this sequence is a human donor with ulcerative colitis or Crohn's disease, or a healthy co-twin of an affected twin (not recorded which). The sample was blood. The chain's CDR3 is CASRARGHGELFF.